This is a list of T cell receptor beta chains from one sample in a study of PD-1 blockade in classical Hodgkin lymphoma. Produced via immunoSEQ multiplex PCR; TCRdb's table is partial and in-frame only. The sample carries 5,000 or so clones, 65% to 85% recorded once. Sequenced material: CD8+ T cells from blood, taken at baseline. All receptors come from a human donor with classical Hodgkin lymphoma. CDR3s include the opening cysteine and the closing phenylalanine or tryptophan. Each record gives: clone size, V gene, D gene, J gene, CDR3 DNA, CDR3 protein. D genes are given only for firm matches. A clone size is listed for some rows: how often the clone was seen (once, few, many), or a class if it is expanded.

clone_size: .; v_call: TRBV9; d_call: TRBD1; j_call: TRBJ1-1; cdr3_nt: TGTGCCAGCAGCGCCGGGACAGGGAAGTCGTCAGCTTTCTTT; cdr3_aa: CASSAGTGKSSAFF
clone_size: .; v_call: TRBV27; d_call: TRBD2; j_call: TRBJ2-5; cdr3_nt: TGTGCCAGCAGTACGTTGACTAGCGGGGGGGCCGGAGAGACCCAGTACTTC; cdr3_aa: CASSTLTSGGAGETQYF
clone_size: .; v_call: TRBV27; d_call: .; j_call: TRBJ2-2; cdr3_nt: TGTGCCAGCAGTTTAGGGCCGGGACGCAACACCGGGGAGCTGTTTTTT; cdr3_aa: CASSLGPGRNTGELFF
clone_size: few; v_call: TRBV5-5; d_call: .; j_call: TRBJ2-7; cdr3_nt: TGTGCCAGCAGCTTCAGGGGACAAGCTAAAGACGAGCAGTACTTC; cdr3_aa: CASSFRGQAKDEQYF
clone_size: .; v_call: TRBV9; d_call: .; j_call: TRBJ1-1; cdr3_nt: TGTGCCAGCAGCGCTGGGGGTGGGAACACTGAAGCTTTCTTT; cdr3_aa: CASSAGGGNTEAFF
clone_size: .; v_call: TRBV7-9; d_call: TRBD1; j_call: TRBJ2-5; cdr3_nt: TGTGCCAGCAGCCTTTGGACAGGGGAGACCCAGTACTTC; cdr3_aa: CASSLWTGETQYF
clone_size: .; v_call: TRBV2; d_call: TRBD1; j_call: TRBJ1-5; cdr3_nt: TGTGCCAGCAGTTCGGACAGGGAAGAATATAGCAATCAGCCCCAGCATTTT; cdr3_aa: CASSSDREEYSNQPQHF
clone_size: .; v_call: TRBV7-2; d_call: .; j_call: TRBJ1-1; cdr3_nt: TGTGCCAGCAGCTCGTCCACAGGATACACTGAAGCTTTCTTT; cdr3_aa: CASSSSTGYTEAFF
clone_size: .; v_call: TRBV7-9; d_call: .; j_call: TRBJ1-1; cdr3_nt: TGTGCCAGCAGCTCTGGCTTGAGGGGCCAGGTCACTGAAGCTTTCTTT; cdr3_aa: CASSSGLRGQVTEAFF
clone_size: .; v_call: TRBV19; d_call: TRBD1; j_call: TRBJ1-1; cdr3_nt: TGTGCCAGTAGTCCGTGGACAGGGAACACTGAAGCTTTCTTT; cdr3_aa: CASSPWTGNTEAFF
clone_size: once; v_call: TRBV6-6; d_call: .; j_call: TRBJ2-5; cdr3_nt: TGTGCCAGCAGTTACCTCTTAGAGTACCAAGAGACCCAGTACTTC; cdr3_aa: CASSYLLEYQETQYF
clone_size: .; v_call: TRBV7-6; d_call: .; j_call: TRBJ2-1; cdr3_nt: TGTGCCAGCAGCTTGAGTCTGGCCATTACCCTAGATGAGCAGTTCTTC; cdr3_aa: CASSLSLAITLDEQFF
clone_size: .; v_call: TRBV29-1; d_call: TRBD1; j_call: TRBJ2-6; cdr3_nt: TGCAGCGTCGTAGGGACAGCCCCCTCTGGGGCCAACGTCCTGACTTTC; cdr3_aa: CSVVGTAPSGANVLTF
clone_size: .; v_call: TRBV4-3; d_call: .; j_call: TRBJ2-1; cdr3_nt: TGCGCCAGCAGCCCCCTACTGTCCGCGGGGATGTACAATGAGCAGTTCTTC; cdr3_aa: CASSPLLSAGMYNEQFF
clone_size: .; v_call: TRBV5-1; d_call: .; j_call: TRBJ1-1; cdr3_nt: TGCGCCAGCAGCTTATTCGGGGGCGACACGGACACTGAAGCTTTCTTT; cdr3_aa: CASSLFGGDTDTEAFF
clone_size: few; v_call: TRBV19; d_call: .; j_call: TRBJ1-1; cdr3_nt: TGTGCCAGTAGTCTATCTTTCGTGAACACTGAAGCTTTCTTT; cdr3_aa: CASSLSFVNTEAFF
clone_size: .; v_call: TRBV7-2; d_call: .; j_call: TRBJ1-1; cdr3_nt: TGTGCCAGCAGCTTCGAACAGCCGAACACTGAAGCTTTCTTT; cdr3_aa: CASSFEQPNTEAFF
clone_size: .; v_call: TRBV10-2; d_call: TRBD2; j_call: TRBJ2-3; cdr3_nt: TGCGCCAGCACGTCCGGGGGGATGGATACGCAGTATTTT; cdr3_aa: CASTSGGMDTQYF
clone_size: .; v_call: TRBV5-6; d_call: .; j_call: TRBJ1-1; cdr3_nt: TGTGCCAGCAGCCCTAGTACGGGCACTGAAGCTTTCTTT; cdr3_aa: CASSPSTGTEAFF
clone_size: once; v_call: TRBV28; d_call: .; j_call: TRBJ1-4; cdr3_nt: TGTGCCAGCAGTTTATGGGGGGAAACTAATGAAAAACTGTTTTTT; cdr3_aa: CASSLWGETNEKLFF
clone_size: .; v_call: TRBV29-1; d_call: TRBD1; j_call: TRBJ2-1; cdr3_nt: TGCAGCGTTGTGGGGTCGCAGGGGGCGCGGGATGAGCAGTTCTTC; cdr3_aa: CSVVGSQGARDEQFF
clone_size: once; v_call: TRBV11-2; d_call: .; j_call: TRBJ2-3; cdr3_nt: TGTGCCAGCAGCTTTAACCCAGTGGGGGATACGCAGTATTTT; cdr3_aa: CASSFNPVGDTQYF
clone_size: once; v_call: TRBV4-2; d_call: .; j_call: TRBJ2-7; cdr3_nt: TGTGCCAGCAGCCATTCTTACTACGAGCAGTACTTC; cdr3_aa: CASSHSYYEQYF
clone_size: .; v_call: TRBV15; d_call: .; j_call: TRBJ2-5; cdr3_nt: TGTGCCACCAGCAGCGTCTTGGGGACCCAGTACTTC; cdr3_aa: CATSSVLGTQYF
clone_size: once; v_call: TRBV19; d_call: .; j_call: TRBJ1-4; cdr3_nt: TGTGCCAGTACCCACTCGGGCAGACTAAGTGCAACTAATGAAAAACTGTTTTTT; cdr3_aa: CASTHSGRLSATNEKLFF
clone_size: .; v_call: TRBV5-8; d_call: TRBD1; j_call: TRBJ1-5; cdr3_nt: TGTGCCAGCAGCTTGGGGACAGGGGATCAGCCCCAGCATTTT; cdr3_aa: CASSLGTGDQPQHF
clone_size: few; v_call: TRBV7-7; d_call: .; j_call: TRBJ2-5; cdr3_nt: TGTGCTAGCAGCTTCTCACCCCGGGAGACCCAGTACTTC; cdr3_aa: CASSFSPRETQYF
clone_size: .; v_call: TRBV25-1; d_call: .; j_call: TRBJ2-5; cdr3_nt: TGTGCCAGCAGTCCCAGGGCTCAAGAGACCCAGTACTTC; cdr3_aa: CASSPRAQETQYF
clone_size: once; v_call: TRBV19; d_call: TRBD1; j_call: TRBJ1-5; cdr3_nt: TGTGCCAGTAGTCTCACCATGGGGGGGACAGGGGGCGTCAATCAGCCCCAGCATTTT; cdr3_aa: CASSLTMGGTGGVNQPQHF
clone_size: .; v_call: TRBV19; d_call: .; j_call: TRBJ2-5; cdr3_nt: TGTGCCAGTAGTATCGGGGGAGAGACCCAGTACTTC; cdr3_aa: CASSIGGETQYF
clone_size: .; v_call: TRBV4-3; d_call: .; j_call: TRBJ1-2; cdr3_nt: TGCGCCAGCAGCCAAGATCGATCGTCTGGCTACACCTTC; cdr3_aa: CASSQDRSSGYTF
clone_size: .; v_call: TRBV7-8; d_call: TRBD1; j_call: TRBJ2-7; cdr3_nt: TGTGCCAGCAGTAACCCCCCGGGACAGGGACACGAGCAGTACTTC; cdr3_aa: CASSNPPGQGHEQYF
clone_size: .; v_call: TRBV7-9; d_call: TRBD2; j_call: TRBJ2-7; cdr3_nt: TGTGCCAGCAGCTCACCTACCAGCGGGGTGTCCTACGAGCAGTACTTC; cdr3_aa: CASSSPTSGVSYEQYF
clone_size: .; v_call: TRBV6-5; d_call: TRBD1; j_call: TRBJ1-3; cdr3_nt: TGTGCCAGCAGTTACGGGACAGGGATTGGAAACACCATATATTTT; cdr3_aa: CASSYGTGIGNTIYF
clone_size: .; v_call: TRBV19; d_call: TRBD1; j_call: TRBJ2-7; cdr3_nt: TGTGCCAGTAGTTCCGGGACAGGTGGGACGTACGAGCAGTACTTC; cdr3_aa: CASSSGTGGTYEQYF
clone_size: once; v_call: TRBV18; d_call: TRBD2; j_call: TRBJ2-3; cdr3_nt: TGTGCCAGCTCACCATATGGAGCGGGGGGCAGCACAGATACGCAGTATTTT; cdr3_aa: CASSPYGAGGSTDTQYF
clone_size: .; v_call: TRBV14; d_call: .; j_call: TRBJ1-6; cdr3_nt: TGTGCCAGCAGCCAAGGCGAAGGACAGTCTGGGGGTTCACCCCTCCACTTT; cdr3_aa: CASSQGEGQSGGSPLHF
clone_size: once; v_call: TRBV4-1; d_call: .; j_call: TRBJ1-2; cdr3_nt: TGCGCCAGCAGCCAAGAGAGGAGGACTAACTATGGCTACACCTTC; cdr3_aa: CASSQERRTNYGYTF
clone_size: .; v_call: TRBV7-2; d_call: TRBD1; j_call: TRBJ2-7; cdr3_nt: TGTGCCAGCAGCTTAGAACTGACAGGGGGCTACGAGCAGTACTTC; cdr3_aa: CASSLELTGGYEQYF
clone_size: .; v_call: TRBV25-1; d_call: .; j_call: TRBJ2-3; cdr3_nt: TGTGCCAGCCCTTACAGGGAAAAGGACACAGATACGCAGTATTTT; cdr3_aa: CASPYREKDTDTQYF
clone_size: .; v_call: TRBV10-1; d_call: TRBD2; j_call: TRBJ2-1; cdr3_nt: TGCGCCAGCAGTGAGTCGAGAGCTAGCGGGTTATACAATGAGCAGTTCTTC; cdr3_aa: CASSESRASGLYNEQFF
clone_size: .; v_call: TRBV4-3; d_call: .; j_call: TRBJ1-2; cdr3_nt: TGCGCCAGCAGCCAGGGTCTGACAGCTAACTATGGCTACACCTTC; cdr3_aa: CASSQGLTANYGYTF
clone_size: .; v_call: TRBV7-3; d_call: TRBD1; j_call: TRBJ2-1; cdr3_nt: TGTGCCAGCAGCTTCTTAGACAGGGTGGACAATGAGCAGTTCTTC; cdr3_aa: CASSFLDRVDNEQFF
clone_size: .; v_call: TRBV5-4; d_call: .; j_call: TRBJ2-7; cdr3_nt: TGTGCCAGCAGCCCGGGACGGGGAACCTTCTACGAGCAGTACTTC; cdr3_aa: CASSPGRGTFYEQYF
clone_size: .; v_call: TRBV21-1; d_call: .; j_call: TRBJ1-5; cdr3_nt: TGTGCCAGCAGCATCCGGGTTCCCAATCAGCCCCAGCATTTT; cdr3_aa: CASSIRVPNQPQHF
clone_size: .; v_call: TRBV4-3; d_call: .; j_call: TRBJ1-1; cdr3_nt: TGCGCCAGCAGCCAAGATTCCACAGAAAACACTGAAGCTTTCTTT; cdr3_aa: CASSQDSTENTEAFF
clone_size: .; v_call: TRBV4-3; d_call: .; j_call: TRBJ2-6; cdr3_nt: TGCGCCAGCAGCTCCCAGTCTGGGGCCAACGTCCTGACTTTC; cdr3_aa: CASSSQSGANVLTF
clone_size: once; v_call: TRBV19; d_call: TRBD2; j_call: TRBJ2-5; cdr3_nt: TGTGCCAGTAGTAATCCGCGGGGGGGCCGGGAAGAGACCCAGTACTTC; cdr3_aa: CASSNPRGGREETQYF
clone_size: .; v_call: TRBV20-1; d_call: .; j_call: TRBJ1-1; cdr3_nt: TGCAGTTTTGACTGGATTGAAGCTTTCTTT; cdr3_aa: CSFDWIEAFF
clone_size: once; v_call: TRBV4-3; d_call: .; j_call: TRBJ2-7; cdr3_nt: TGCGCCAGCAGCCAAGATAGGGCAGGGATATACGAGCAGTACTTC; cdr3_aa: CASSQDRAGIYEQYF
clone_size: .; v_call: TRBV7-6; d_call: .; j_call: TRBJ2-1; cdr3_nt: TGTGCCAGCAGCTCCCGGGACAATGAGCAGTTCTTC; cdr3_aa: CASSSRDNEQFF